The 14 T cell receptor beta chains listed next were all sequenced from one sample in a study of cytomegalovirus exposure and HLA in healthy donors. The PCR ran on 60 Vbeta and 13 Jbeta primers. TCRdb keeps only in-frame clones here, not all; method: immunoSEQ multiplex PCR. The sample includes tens of thousands of clones, around 68% of them seen just once. Sequencing was done on a sample of PBMCs. Every receptor here comes from a man aged 40-55 years in good health and CMV-seropositive.

There are a few counts of this clone. This chain connects TRBV2 to TRBJ2-6; a possible D gene is TRBD2 (5 bases). The V gene's germline CDR1 is SNHLY and CDR2 FYNNEI. V gave up 6 bases and J gave up 3 bases, with 9 bases separating them. The CDR3 has 14 amino acids. The CDR3 is CASRREIGANVLTF. CDR3 DNA: TGTGCCAGCAGGAGGGAGATTGGGGCCAACGTCCTGACTTTC.

The chain uses TRBV6-5 and TRBJ2-7, with 9 nucleotides matching TRBD2. This CDR3 spans 12 amino acids. Germline V gene sequence: CDR1 MNHEY, CDR2 SVGAGI. J was trimmed by 3 bases and V by 10 bases; bases with no gene match: 4. The CDR3 region is CAIGLAHYEQYF. In nucleotides, the CDR3 is TGTGCCATCGGACTAGCGCACTACGAGCAGTACTTC.

This sequence joins TRBV4-3 and TRBJ2-5; D gene unclear. Germline lookup yields CDR1 LGHNA and CDR2 YSLEER. The CDR3 is made up of 13 amino acids. Trimming removed 4 bases from V and 5 bases from J, with 11 bases in between. The CDR3 spells CASSPVPQETQYF. For the CDR3, the DNA is TGCGCCAGCAGCCCCGTCCCCCAGGAGACCCAGTACTTC.

This chain links TRBV6-5 with TRBJ1-1, with D possibly matching TRBD1 (5 bases). CDR1 is MNHEY and CDR2 is SVGAGI in the germline V gene. V lost 1 base to trimming and J lost 5 bases, with 11 bases between them. This CDR3 has 14 amino acids. CDR3: CASSYLGGGTEAFF. Written as DNA, the CDR3 is TGTGCCAGCAGTTACTTGGGGGGAGGGACTGAAGCTTTCTTT.

This rearrangement joins TRBV6-1 to TRBJ2-6; TRBD1 matches at 9 bases. The V segment lost 1 base and the J segment 1 base; nucleotides outside the gene matches: 2. The CDR3 is made up of 17 amino acids. Per germline, CDR1 MNHNS and CDR2 SASEGT. CDR3 nucleotide sequence: TGTGCCAGCAGTGAAGGGGACAGGGTTTCTGGGGCCAACGTCCTGACTTTC. Translation: CASSEGDRVSGANVLTF.

This clone has only one observation. V usage is TRBV2 and J usage is TRBJ2-3; TRBD1 aligns across 7 bases. Germline CDR1 is SNHLY and CDR2 is FYNNEI. The trim removed 10 bases at V and 1 base at J, leaving 5 bases unmatched. This CDR3 region has 13 residues. CDR3 sequence reads: CATGDSGTDTQYF. The CDR3 bases are TGTGCCACCGGGGACAGTGGCACAGATACGCAGTATTTT.

The rearrangement links TRBV4-3 to TRBJ1-6, with 10 bases that match TRBD1. This CDR3 contains 18 residues. Trimming took 3 bases from V and 7 from J; bases not matched to a gene: 12. Germline V CDR1 and CDR2: LGHNA, YSLEER. In DNA, the CDR3 is TGCGCCAGCAGCCAGTCTTGGAGGGGACAGGGGCGAAATTCACCCCTCCACTTT. This sequence encodes CASSQSWRGQGRNSPLHF.

The chain carries TRBV6-6 and TRBJ1-2; D uncertain. The CDR3 contains 14 residues. CDR1 MNHNY and CDR2 SVGAGI come from the germline V gene (reference sequence). The V end lost 5 bases, the J end lost 0 bases, and 10 bases lay between the germline ends. CDR3 sequence: CASSSRAANYGYTF. The CDR3 nucleotides are TGTGCCAGCAGTAGCCGCGCTGCTAACTATGGCTACACCTTC.

The chain joins TRBV9 to TRBJ2-3; 10 bases align to TRBD2. V lost 3 bases, J lost 5 bases, and 15 bases stayed unmatched. CDR3 length: 18 residues. Germline CDR1 and CDR2: SGDLS and YYNGEE. Written as DNA, the CDR3 is TGTGCCAGCAGCGGGGCCCTAACTAGCGGGGTGGCAGAAGATACGCAGTATTTT. Amino acid sequence: CASSGALTSGVAEDTQYF. Looking up the rest from reference TRBV9 and TRBJ2-3 gives the full variable domain: DSGVTQTPKHLITATGQRVTLRCSPRSGDLSVYWYQQSLDQGLQFLIQYYNGEERAKGNILERFSAQQFPDLHSELNLSSLELGDSALYFCASSGALTSGVAEDTQYFGPGTRLTVL.

The V gene is TRBV18, the J gene TRBJ1-5; 10 bases are shared with TRBD1. J lost 4 bases, V lost 5 bases, and 2 bases had no gene match. This CDR3 comprises 14 residues. From germline, CDR1 is KGHSH and CDR2 LQKENI. Here the CDR3 DNA reads TGTGCCAGCTCAGCGGGACAGGGGAATCAGCCCCAGCATTTT. This sequence encodes CASSAGQGNQPQHF.

The chain couples TRBV10-3 to TRBJ1-4, with D unclear. The CDR3 has 15 residues. CDR1 is ENHRY and CDR2 is SYGVKD in the germline V gene. V lost 0 bases, J lost 4 bases, and 9 bases lay in between. CDR3 sequence reads: CAISESGDFNEKLFF. The DNA for the CDR3 is TGTGCCATCAGTGAGTCCGGAGATTTTAATGAAAAACTGTTTTTT.

This rearrangement joins TRBV5-4 to TRBJ2-5; 11 bases match TRBD2. The CDR3 covers 15 residues. Germline CDR1 reads SGHNT; CDR2 reads YYREEE (reference sequence). Trimming removed 5 bases from V and 4 bases from J; junction bases left unmatched: 7. DNA for the CDR3: TGTGCCAGCAGTCCGGGACTAGCGGCGAGAGAGACCCAGTACTTC. It codes for CASSPGLAARETQYF.

V is TRBV15 and J is TRBJ2-7; 10 nucleotides match TRBD2. CDR1 is LNHNV and CDR2 is YYDKDF in the germline V gene (reference sequence). With 4 bases clipped from V and 3 bases from J, the junction kept 9 bases outside the gene matches. This CDR3 region has 16 residues. The CDR3 protein is CATSKELAGASYEQYF. The CDR3 bases are TGTGCCACCAGCAAGGAGCTAGCGGGAGCCAGCTACGAGCAGTACTTC.

This chain joins TRBV7-8 and TRBJ1-1, with D uncertain. Germline values: CDR1 SGHVS, CDR2 FQNEAQ. With 1 base removed from V and 8 bases from J, the gap between germline ends came to 17 bases. The CDR3 contains 15 residues. The CDR3 DNA follows: TGTGCCAGCAGCTTAGTCATGCTCGGAGGTGGGGAAGCTTTCTTT. It is translated as CASSLVMLGGGEAFF.